Listed below are T cell receptor beta chains from one sample, sequenced in a study of blood T cell repertoires in COVID-19. This table comes from immunoSEQ multiplex PCR, and its TCRdb copy is limited to in-frame clones, with some not included. The sample carries some 300,000 clones, 70% to 90% recorded once. The specimen was peripheral blood. These receptors were obtained from a woman aged 25-40 years who had recovered from COVID-19. Both conserved end residues are part of each CDR3. The D gene is left open where the match is weak. Clone size is stated in some rows and not others, as once, few, many or a class when expanded.

CDR3 | DNA | J | size | D | V
CASRYGRDEQYF | TGTGCCAGCAGATACGGGCGGGACGAGCAGTACTTC | TRBJ2-7 | NA | NA | TRBV3-1/TRBV3-2
CASSLWARAGSGNYGYTF | TGTGCCAGCAGTTTATGGGCTAGGGCGGGTTCTGGAAACTATGGCTACACCTTC | TRBJ1-2 | NA | NA | TRBV28
CASSIQARGSYGYTF | TGTGCCAGTAGTATTCAAGCCCGGGGTTCCTATGGCTACACCTTC | TRBJ1-2 | NA | NA | TRBV19
CASSISPSTDTQYF | TGTGCCAGTAGTATATCCCCTAGCACAGATACGCAGTATTTT | TRBJ2-3 | once | NA | TRBV19
CASSDLTEETQYF | TGTGCCAGCAGTGATTTGACAGAAGAGACCCAGTACTTC | TRBJ2-5 | NA | NA | TRBV12-3/TRBV12-4
CASSSTGENTEAFF | TGTGCCAGCAGTTCTACAGGGGAGAACACTGAAGCTTTCTTT | TRBJ1-1 | NA | TRBD1 | TRBV28
CASRDRNTNYGYTF | TGTGCCAGCAGAGACAGGAACACCAACTATGGCTACACCTTC | TRBJ1-2 | NA | NA | TRBV5-6
CASSLREQPQHF | TGTGCCAGCAGTTTACGGGAACAGCCCCAGCATTTT | TRBJ1-5 | NA | NA | TRBV12-3/TRBV12-4
CASGTDRDYSTNEKLFF | TGTGCCAGCGGTACCGACAGGGATTATTCAACTAATGAAAAACTGTTTTTT | TRBJ1-4 | few | TRBD1 | TRBV27
CASSLLGSGAETQYF | TGTGCCAGCAGCCTTCTGGGCAGCGGGGCGGAGACCCAGTACTTC | TRBJ2-5 | NA | TRBD2 | TRBV14
CASSFYQTQYF | TGTGCCAGTAGTTTCTATCAGACCCAGTACTTC | TRBJ2-5 | NA | NA | TRBV19
CASSQDPEPLADTQYF | TGTGCCAGCAGCCAAGATCCAGAACCCCTAGCAGATACGCAGTATTTT | TRBJ2-3 | NA | NA | TRBV4-2
CASTTARGTETQYF | TGTGCCAGTACCACCGCCAGGGGTACAGAGACCCAGTACTTC | TRBJ2-5 | NA | NA | TRBV19
CASSHSQSNYGYTF | TGCGCCAGCAGTCACAGTCAGAGTAACTATGGCTACACCTTC | TRBJ1-2 | NA | NA | TRBV5-1
CASSAGGGGRHGLPGELFF | TGTGCCAGTTCCGCAGGGGGCGGGGGCCGACATGGCCTACCTGGGGAGCTGTTTTTT | TRBJ2-2 | NA | NA | TRBV19